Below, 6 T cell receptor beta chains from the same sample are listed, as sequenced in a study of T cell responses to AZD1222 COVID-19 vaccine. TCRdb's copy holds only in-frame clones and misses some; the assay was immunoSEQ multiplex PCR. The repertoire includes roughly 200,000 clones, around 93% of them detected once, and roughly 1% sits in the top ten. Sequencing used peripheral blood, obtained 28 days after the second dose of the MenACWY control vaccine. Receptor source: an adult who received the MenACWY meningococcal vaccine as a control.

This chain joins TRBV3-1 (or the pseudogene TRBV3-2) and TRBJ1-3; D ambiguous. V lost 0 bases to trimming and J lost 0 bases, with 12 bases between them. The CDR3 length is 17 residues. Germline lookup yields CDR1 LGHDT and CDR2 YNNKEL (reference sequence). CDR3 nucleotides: TGTGCCAGCAGCCAAGATCGCGTGAGGAGCTCTGGAAACACCATATATTTT. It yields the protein CASSQDRVRSSGNTIYF.

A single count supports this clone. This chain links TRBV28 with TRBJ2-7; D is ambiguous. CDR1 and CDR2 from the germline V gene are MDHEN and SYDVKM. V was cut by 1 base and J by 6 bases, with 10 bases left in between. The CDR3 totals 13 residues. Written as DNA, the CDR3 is TGTGCCAGCAGTTTATCGCTGCATCTCGAGCAGTACTTC. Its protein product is CASSLSLHLEQYF.

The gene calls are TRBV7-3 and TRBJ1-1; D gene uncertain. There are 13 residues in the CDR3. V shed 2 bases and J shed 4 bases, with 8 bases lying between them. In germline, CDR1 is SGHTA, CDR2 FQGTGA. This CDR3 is CASSLGMSTEAFF. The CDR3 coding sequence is TGTGCCAGCAGCTTAGGGATGTCCACTGAAGCTTTCTTT.

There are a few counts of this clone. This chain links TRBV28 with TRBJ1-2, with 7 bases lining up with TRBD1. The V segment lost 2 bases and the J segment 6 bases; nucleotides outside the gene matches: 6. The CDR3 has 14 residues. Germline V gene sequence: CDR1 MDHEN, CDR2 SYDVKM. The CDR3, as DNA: TGTGCCAGCAGTTTAACCGAGGGGGCGCATGGCTACACCTTC. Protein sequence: CASSLTEGAHGYTF.

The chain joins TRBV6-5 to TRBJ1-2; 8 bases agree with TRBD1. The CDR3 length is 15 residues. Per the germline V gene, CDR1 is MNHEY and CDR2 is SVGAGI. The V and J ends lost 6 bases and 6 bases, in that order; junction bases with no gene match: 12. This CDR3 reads CASRWRQGSMDGYTF. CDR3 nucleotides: TGTGCCAGCAGGTGGAGACAGGGGAGTATGGATGGCTACACCTTC.

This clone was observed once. The chain's CDR3 is CASSGQGRTYNEQFF. The CDR3 DNA sequence: TGTGCCAGTAGCGGGCAGGGGAGGACCTACAATGAGCAGTTCTTC. This chain connects TRBV19 to TRBJ2-1; D is perhaps TRBD1 or TRBD2 (6 bases each). CDR3 length equals 15 residues. In germline, CDR1 is LNHDA, CDR2 SQIVND (reference sequence). Trimming left V 6 bases short and J 2 bases short, with 14 bases between.